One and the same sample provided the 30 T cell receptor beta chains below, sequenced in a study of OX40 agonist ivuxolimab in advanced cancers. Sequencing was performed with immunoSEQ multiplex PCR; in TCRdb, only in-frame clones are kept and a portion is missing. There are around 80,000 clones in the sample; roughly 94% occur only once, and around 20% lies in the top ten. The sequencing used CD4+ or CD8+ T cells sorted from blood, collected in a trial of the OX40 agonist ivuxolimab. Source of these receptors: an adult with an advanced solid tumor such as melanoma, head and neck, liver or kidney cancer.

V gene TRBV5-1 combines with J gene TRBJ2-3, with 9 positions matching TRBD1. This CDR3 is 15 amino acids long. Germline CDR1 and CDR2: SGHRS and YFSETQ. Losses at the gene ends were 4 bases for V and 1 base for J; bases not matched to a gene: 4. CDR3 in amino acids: CASSAQGARTDTQYF. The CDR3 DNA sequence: TGCGCCAGCAGCGCACAGGGGGCTCGCACAGATACGCAGTATTTT.

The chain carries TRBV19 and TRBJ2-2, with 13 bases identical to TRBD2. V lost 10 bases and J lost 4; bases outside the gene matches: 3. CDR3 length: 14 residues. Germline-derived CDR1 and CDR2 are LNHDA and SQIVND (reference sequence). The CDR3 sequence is CATGTSGTTGELFF. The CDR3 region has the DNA TGTGCCACGGGGACTAGCGGGACCACCGGGGAGCTGTTTTTT.

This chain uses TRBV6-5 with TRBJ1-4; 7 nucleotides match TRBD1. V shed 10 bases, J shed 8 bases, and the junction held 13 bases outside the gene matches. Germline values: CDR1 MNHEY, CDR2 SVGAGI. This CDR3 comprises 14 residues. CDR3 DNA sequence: TGTGCCATCAAAAAACAGGGGAGGCGGGAAAAACTGTTTTTT. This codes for CAIKKQGRREKLFF.

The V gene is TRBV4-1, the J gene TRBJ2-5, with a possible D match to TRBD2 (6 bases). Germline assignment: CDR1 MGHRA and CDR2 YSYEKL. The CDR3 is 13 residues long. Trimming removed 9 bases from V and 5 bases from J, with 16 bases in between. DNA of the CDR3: TGCGCCAGTTCCCGACTAGTCCTGGAGACCCAGTACTTC. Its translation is CASSRLVLETQYF.

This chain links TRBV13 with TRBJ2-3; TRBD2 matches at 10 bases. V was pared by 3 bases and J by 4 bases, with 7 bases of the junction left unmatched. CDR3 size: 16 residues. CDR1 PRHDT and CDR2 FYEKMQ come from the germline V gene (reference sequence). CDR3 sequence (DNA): TGTGCCAGCAGCTTCCCTAGCGGGAGTGCGGCAGATACGCAGTATTTT. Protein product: CASSFPSGSAADTQYF.

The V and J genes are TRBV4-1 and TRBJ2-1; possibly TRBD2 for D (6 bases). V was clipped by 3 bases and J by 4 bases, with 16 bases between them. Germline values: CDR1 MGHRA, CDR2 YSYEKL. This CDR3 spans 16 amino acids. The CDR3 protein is CASSHTGGGGYNEQFF. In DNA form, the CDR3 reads TGCGCCAGCAGCCATACCGGGGGTGGGGGATACAATGAGCAGTTCTTC.

The CDR3 protein is CASSSPQGPNTEAFF. The CDR3 nucleotides read TGTGCCAGCAGTTCACCACAGGGACCGAACACTGAAGCTTTCTTT. The rearrangement uses TRBV27 and TRBJ1-1; D is possibly TRBD1 (6 bases). Looked up from germline, CDR1 is MNHEY and CDR2 is SMNVEV (reference sequence). The CDR3 runs 15 residues. With 4 bases removed from V and 1 base from J, the gap between germline ends came to 13 bases.

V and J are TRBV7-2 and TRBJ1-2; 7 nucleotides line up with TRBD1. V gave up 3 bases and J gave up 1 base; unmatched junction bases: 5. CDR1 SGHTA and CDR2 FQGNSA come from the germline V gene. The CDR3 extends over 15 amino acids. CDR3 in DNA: TGTGCCAGCAGCTTGGGACAGATACTTAACTATGGCTACACCTTC. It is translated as CASSLGQILNYGYTF.

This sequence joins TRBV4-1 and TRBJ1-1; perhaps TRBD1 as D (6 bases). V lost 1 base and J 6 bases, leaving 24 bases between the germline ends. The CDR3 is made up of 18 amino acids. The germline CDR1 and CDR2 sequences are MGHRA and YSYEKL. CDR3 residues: CASSQGGAPGRGEAEAFF. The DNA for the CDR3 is TGCGCCAGCAGCCAAGGGGGAGCCCCGGGCAGGGGAGAGGCTGAAGCTTTCTTT.

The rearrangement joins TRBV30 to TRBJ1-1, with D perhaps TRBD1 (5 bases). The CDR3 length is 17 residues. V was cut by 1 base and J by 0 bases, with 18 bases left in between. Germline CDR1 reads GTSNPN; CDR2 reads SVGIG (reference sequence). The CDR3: CAWSGTFWGRLNTEAFF. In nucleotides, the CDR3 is TGTGCCTGGAGTGGAACTTTTTGGGGACGCTTGAACACTGAAGCTTTCTTT.

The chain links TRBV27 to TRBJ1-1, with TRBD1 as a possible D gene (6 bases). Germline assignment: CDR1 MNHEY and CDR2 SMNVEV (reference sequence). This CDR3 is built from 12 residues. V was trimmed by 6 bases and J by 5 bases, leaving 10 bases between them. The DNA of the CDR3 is TGTGCCAGCAGACAAAGGGGGACTGAAGCTTTCTTT. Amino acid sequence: CASRQRGTEAFF.

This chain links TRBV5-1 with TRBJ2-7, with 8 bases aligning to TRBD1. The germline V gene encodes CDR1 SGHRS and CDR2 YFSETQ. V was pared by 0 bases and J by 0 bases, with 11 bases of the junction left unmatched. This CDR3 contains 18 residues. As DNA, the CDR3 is TGCGCCAGCAGCTTGGAGGTTTTAACAGGGGGGAGCTCCTACGAGCAGTACTTC. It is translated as CASSLEVLTGGSSYEQYF. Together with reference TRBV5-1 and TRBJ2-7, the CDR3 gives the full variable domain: KAGVTQTPRYLIKTRGQQVTLSCSPISGHRSVSWYQQTPGQGLQFLFEYFSETQRNKGNFPGRFSGRQFSNSRSEMNVSTLELGDSALYLCASSLEVLTGGSSYEQYFGPGTRLTVT.

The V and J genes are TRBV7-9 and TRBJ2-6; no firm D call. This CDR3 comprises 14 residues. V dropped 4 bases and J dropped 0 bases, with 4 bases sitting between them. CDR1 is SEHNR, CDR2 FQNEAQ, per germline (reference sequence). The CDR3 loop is CASSSASGANVLTF. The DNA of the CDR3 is TGTGCCAGCAGCTCGGCCTCTGGGGCCAACGTCCTGACTTTC.

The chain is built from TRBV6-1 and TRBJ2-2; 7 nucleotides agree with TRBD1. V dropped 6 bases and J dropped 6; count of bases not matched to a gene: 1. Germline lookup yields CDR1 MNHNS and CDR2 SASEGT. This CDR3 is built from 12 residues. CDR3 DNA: TGTGCCAGCAGACAGGGGTCCGGGGAGCTGTTTTTT. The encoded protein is CASRQGSGELFF.

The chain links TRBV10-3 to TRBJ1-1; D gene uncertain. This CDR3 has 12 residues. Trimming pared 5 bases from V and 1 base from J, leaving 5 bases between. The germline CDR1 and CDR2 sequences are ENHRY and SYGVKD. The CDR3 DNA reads TGTGCCATCAGTTCAGGGAACACTGAAGCTTTCTTT. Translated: CAISSGNTEAFF.

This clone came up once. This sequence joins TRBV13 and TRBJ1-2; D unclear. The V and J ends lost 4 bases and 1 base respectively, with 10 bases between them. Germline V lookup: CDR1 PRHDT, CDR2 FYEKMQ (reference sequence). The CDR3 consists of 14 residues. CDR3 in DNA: TGTGCCAGCAGCTCCGAAACAGATAACTATGGCTACACCTTC. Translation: CASSSETDNYGYTF.

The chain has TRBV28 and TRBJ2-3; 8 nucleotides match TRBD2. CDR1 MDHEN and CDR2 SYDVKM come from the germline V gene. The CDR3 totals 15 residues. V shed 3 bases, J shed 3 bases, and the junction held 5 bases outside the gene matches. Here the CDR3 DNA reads TGTGCCAGCAGTTTTTTCGGGAGGGAGACAGATACGCAGTATTTT. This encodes CASSFFGRETDTQYF.

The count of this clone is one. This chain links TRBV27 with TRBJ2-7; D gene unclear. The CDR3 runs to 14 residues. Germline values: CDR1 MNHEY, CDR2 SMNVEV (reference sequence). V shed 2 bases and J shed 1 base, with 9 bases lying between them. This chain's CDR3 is CASSLKQFSYEQYF. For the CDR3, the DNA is TGTGCCAGCAGTTTAAAACAGTTTTCCTACGAGCAGTACTTC.

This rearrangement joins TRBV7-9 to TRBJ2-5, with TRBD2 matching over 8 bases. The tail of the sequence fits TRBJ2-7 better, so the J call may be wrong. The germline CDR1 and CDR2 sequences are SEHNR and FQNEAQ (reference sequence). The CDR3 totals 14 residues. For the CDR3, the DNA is TGTGCCAGCAGACGGGGGGGACTCTCCTACGAGCAGTACTTC. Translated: CASRRGGLSYEQYF.

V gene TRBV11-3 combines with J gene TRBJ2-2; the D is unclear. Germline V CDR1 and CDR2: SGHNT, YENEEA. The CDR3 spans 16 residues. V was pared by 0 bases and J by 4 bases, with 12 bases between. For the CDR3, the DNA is TGTGCCAGCAGCTTAGAAAGGGATTCCCCCACCGGGGAGCTGTTTTTT. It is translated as CASSLERDSPTGELFF.

For the CDR3, the DNA is TGTGCCAGCAGTTTATTCGCTAATCAGCCCCAGCATTTT. Translating gives CASSLFANQPQHF. The gene calls are TRBV27 and TRBJ1-5; D gene ambiguous. The V gene's germline CDR1 is MNHEY and CDR2 SMNVEV (reference sequence). The V gene lost 1 base and the J gene lost 4 bases, with 5 bases spanning the gap. The CDR3 has 13 residues.

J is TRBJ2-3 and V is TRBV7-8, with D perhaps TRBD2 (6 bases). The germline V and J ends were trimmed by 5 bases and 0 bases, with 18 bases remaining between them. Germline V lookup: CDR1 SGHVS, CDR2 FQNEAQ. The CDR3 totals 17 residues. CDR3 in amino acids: CASSVPRERTSTDTQYF. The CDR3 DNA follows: TGTGCCAGCAGCGTCCCCCGGGAGCGAACTAGCACAGATACGCAGTATTTT.

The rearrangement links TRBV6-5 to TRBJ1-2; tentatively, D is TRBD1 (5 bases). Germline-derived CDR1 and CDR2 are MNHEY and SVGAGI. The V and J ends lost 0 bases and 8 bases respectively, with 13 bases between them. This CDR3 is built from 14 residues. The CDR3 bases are TGTGCCAGCAGTTACTCGGGACCGGCCCTAGGCTACACCTTC. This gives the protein CASSYSGPALGYTF.

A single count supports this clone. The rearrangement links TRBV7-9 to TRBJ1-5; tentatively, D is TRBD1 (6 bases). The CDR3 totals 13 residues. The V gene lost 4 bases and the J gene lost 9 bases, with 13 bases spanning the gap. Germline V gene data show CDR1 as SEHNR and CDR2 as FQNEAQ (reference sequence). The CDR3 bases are TGTGCCAGCAGCTCACCGGGGGCAGGGCCCCAGCATTTT. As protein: CASSSPGAGPQHF.

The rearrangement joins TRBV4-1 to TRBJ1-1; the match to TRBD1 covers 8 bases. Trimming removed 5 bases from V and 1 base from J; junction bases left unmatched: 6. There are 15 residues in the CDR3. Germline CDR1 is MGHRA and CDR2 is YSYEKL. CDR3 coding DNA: TGCGCCAGCAGCTCACCCGGGACAGGGAACACTGAAGCTTTCTTT. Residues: CASSSPGTGNTEAFF.

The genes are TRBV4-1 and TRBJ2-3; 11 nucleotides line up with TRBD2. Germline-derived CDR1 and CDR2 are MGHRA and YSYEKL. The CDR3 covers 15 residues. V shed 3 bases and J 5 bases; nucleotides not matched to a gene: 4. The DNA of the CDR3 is TGCGCCAGCAGCCACATTAGCGGGGGGGGAGATACGCAGTATTTT. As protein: CASSHISGGGDTQYF.

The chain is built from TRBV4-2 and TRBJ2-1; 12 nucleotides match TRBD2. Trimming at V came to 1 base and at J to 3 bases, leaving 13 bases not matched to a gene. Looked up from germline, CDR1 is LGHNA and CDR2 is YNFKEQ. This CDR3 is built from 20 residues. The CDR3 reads CASSQAPLTSGSPYYNEQFF. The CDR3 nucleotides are TGTGCCAGCAGCCAAGCACCCCTGACTAGCGGGAGTCCCTACTACAATGAGCAGTTCTTC.

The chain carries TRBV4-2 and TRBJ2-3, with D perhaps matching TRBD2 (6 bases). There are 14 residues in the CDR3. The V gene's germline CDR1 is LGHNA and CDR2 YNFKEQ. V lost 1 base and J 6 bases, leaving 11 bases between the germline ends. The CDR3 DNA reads TGTGCCAGCAGCCAAGGAGGGGCGGGGGATACGCAGTATTTT. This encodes CASSQGGAGDTQYF.

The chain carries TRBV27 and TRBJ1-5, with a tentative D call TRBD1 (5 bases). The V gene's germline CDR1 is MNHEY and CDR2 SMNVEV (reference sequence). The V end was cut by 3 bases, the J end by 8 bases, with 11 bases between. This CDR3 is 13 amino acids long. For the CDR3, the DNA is TGTGCCAGCAGTTTTCGGGGGGGGAAGCCCCAGCATTTT. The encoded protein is CASSFRGGKPQHF.

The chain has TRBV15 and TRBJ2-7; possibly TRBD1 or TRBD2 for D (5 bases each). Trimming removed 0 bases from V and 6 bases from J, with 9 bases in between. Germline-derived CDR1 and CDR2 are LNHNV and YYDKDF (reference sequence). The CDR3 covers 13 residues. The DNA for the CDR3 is TGTGCCACCAGCAGAGAGGTGGGACCCGAGCAGTACTTC. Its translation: CATSREVGPEQYF.